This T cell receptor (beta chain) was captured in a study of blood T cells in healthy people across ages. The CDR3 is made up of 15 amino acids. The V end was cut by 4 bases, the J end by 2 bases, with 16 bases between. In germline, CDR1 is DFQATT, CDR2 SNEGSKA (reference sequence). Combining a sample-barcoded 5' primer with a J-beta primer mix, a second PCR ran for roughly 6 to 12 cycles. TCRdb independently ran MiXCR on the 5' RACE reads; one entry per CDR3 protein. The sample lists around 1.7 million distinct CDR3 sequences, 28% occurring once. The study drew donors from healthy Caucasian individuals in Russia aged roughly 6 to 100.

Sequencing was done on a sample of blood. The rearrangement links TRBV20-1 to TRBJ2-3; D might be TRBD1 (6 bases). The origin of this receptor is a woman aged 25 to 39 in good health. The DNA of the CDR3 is TGCAGTGCTAAAAAGGACAGCCAAACCACAGATACGCAGTATTTT. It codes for CSAKKDSQTTDTQYF.